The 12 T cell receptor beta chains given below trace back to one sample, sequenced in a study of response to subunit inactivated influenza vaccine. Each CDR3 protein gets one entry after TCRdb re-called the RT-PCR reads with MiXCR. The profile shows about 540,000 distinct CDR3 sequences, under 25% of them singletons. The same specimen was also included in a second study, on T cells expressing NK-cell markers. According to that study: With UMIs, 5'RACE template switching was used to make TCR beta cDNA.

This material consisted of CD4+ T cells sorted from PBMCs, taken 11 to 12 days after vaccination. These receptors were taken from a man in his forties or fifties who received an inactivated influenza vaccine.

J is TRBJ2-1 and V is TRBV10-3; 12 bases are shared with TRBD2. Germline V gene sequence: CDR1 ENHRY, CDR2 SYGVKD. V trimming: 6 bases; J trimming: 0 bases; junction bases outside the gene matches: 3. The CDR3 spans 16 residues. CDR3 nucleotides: TGTGCCATCAGCACTAGCGGGGGGAGCTCCTACAATGAGCAGTTCTTC. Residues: CAISTSGGSSYNEQFF.

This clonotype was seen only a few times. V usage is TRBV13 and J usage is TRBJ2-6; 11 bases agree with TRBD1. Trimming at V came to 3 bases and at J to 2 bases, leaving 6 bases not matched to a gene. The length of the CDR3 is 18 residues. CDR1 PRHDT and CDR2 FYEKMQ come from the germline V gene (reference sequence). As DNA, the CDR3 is TGTGCCAGCAGCTTTCTTAGGACAGGGGGCCCTGGGGCCAACGTCCTGACTTTC. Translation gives CASSFLRTGGPGANVLTF.

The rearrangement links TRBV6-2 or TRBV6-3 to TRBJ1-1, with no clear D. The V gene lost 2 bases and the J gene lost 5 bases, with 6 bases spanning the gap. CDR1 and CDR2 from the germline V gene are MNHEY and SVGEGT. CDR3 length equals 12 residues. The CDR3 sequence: CASSYGWTEAFF. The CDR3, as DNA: TGTGCCAGCAGTTACGGTTGGACTGAAGCTTTCTTT.

This chain's CDR3 is CSIRGEQYF. Here the CDR3 DNA reads TGCAGCATCCGAGGGGAGCAGTACTTC. The chain uses TRBV29-1 and TRBJ2-7; TRBD2 is a possible D gene (5 bases). This CDR3 has 9 residues. The V end lost 8 bases, the J end lost 7 bases, and 9 bases lay between the germline ends. The germline gives CDR1 SQVTM, CDR2 ANQGSEA.

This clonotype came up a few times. CDR3 sequence (DNA): TGCGCCAGCAGCCAATCCCGGACAGCCGCTGGAAACACCATATATTTT. The encoded protein is CASSQSRTAAGNTIYF. The gene calls are TRBV4-3 and TRBJ1-3; the D gene is possibly TRBD1 (6 bases). V was clipped by 2 bases and J by 2 bases, with 13 bases between them. CDR1 and CDR2 from the germline V gene are LGHNA and YSLEER. There are 16 residues in the CDR3.

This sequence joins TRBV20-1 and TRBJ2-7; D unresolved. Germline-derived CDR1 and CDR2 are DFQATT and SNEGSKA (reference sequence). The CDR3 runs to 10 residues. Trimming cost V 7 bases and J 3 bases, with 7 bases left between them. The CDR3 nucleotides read TGCAGTGTCCAACGCTACGAGCAGTACTTC. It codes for CSVQRYEQYF.

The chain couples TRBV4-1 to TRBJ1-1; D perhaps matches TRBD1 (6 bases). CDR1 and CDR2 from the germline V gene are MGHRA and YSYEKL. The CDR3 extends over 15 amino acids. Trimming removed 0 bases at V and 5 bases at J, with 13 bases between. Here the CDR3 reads CASSQDPNRVTEAFF. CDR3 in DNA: TGCGCCAGCAGCCAAGATCCGAACAGGGTTACTGAAGCTTTCTTT.

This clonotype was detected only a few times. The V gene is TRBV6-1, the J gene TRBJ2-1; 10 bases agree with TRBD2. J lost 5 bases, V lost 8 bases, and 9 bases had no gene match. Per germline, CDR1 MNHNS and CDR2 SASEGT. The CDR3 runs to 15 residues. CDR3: CASALQAGGHNEQFF. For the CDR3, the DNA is TGTGCCAGCGCCTTACAAGCGGGGGGGCACAATGAGCAGTTCTTC.

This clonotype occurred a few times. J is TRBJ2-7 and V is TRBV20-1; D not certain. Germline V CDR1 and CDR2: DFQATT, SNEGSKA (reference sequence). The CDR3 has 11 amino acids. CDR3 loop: CATGRPYEQYF. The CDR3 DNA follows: TGCGCAACGGGCCGGCCCTACGAGCAGTACTTC.

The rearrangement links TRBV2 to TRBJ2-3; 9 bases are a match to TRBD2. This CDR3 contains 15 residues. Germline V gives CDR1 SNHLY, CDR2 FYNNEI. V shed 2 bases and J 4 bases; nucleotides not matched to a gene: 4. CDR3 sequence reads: CASSERGLASDTQYF. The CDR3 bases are TGTGCCAGCAGTGAAAGGGGACTAGCATCAGATACGCAGTATTTT.

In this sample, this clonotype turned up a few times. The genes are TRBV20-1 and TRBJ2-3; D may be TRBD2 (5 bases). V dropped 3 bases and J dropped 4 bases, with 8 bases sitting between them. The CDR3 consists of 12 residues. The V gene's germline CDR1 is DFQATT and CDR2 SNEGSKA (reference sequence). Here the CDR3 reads CSASSGADTQYF. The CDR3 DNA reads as TGCAGTGCTAGCTCCGGGGCAGATACGCAGTATTTT.

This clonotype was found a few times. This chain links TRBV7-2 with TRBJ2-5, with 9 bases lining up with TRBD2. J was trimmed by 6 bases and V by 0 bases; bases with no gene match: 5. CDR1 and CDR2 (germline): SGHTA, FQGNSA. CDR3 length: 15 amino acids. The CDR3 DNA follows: TGTGCCAGCAGCTTAGCTGGGGCGGGGGGGCAGACCCAGTACTTC. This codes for CASSLAGAGGQTQYF.